A selection of T cell receptor beta chains follows, all from one sample in a study of cytomegalovirus exposure and HLA in healthy donors. Repertoires were generated with immunoSEQ multiplex PCR, while TCRdb's copy carries only in-frame clones and drops some. In the table there are some 60,000 clones, 95% to 96% of which are singletons. The sample was PBMCs. The origin of the receptors is a man aged 18 to 29 in good health and CMV-seronegative. CDR3s include the opening cysteine and the closing phenylalanine or tryptophan. A D gene is named only where the DNA matches it firmly. Some rows mark clone size as missing; the rest say once, few, many or name a class of expanded clone.

>-|TRBV10-3|TRBD1|TRBJ2-7
TGTGCCATCAGTGAGTCCGGGACAGGGGAAGGGGTTTCGCGGGAGCAGTACTTC
CAISESGTGEGVSREQYF
>-|TRBV5-1|TRBD2|TRBJ2-5
TGCGCCAGCAGCACGGGGGAGGGTTTGAAGACCCAGTACTTC
CASSTGEGLKTQYF
>-|TRBV6-5|-|TRBJ1-1
TGTGCCAGCAAGAGACAGGAGAACACTGAAGCTTTCTTT
CASKRQENTEAFF
>-|TRBV10-1|TRBD2|TRBJ2-3
TGCGCCAGCAGTGAGGGACTAGCGGCTAGCACAGATACGCAGTATTTT
CASSEGLAASTDTQYF
>-|TRBV10-1|TRBD1|TRBJ2-7
TGCGCCAGCAGTGAGGGGACAGGGACCTACGAGCAGTACTTC
CASSEGTGTYEQYF
>-|TRBV18|TRBD1|TRBJ1-1
TGTGCCAGCTCGCAGGGACAGGGAATTAACACTGAAGCTTTCTTT
CASSQGQGINTEAFF
>-|TRBV19|TRBD2|TRBJ2-3
TGTGCCAGTAGAGGGAGCGGGAGGGCCGCAGATACGCAGTATTTT
CASRGSGRAADTQYF
>-|TRBV29-1|TRBD1|TRBJ2-5
TGCAGCGTTGAAGATCGATACAGGGGAATTTTGAAGACCCAGTACTTC
CSVEDRYRGILKTQYF
>-|TRBV4-3|TRBD2|TRBJ2-7
TGCGCCAGCAGCCAAGATCTCCCCTCTAGCGGGAGTTGGTACGAGCAGTACTTC
CASSQDLPSSGSWYEQYF
>-|TRBV9|TRBD2|TRBJ2-3
TGTGCCAGCAGCTCCAGACTAGCGGGCACAGATACGCAGTATTTT
CASSSRLAGTDTQYF
>-|TRBV19|-|TRBJ1-1
TGTGCCAGTAGTATAGTATGGGGGGGCCAGACTGAAGCTTTCTTT
CASSIVWGGQTEAFF
>-|TRBV28|TRBD2|TRBJ2-7
TGTGCCAGCAGTCCGGGGGGACTAGTCGGCGAGCAGTACTTC
CASSPGGLVGEQYF
>-|TRBV7-7|-|TRBJ2-1
TGTGCTAGCAGCCGCGACTCATTCCCTAACAATGAGCAGTTCTTC
CASSRDSFPNNEQFF
>-|TRBV5-8|TRBD2|TRBJ2-3
TGTGCCAGCACCTCGGGGACTAGCGGGAATGGAGATACGCAGTATTTT
CASTSGTSGNGDTQYF
>once|TRBV28|TRBD2|TRBJ2-2
TGTGCCAGCAGCCCCGGGACTAGCGGGAGGAGAACCGGGGAGCTGTTTTTT
CASSPGTSGRRTGELFF
>-|TRBV29-1|-|TRBJ2-7
TGCAGCGTTGAAGATATCCGGTATCCACTCGAGCAGTACTTC
CSVEDIRYPLEQYF
>-|TRBV2|-|TRBJ1-1
TGTGCCAGCAGTGCTTTCGGGACAACTAACACTGAAGCTTTCTTT
CASSAFGTTNTEAFF
>-|TRBV27|-|TRBJ1-1
TGTGCCAGCAGTTTAGGTCGGGGCACTGAAGCTTTCTTT
CASSLGRGTEAFF
>-|TRBV5-1|TRBD2|TRBJ2-5
TGCGCCAGCAGCCCCCTAGCGGGAAAAGAGACCCAGTACTTC
CASSPLAGKETQYF
>-|TRBV18|TRBD2|TRBJ2-7
TGTGCCAGCTCACCCCAGGGACTAGCGATGGGCGAGCAGTACTTC
CASSPQGLAMGEQYF
>-|TRBV2|-|TRBJ2-5
TGTGCCAGCAGTGATAGGCAGGGGATCGGAGAGACCCAGTACTTC
CASSDRQGIGETQYF
>-|TRBV10-3|TRBD2|TRBJ2-3
TGTGCCATCAAGAAGGGACTAGCGGGAGTAGATACGCAGTATTTT
CAIKKGLAGVDTQYF
>-|TRBV27|TRBD1|TRBJ1-2
TGTGCCAGCAGTACGATGGGACAGGGAATCGGTGGCTACACCTTC
CASSTMGQGIGGYTF
>-|TRBV9|-|TRBJ2-2
TGTGCCAGCAGCCCCCCAGTTACCGGGGAGCTGTTTTTT
CASSPPVTGELFF
>-|TRBV15|-|TRBJ2-1
TGTGCCACCAGCAGAGCTGGGAGAATACCCCACAATGAGCAGTTCTTC
CATSRAGRIPHNEQFF
>-|TRBV11-2|TRBD2|TRBJ2-1
TGTGCCAGCAGCCCAGGACTAGCGGGTTACAATGAGCAGTTCTTC
CASSPGLAGYNEQFF
>-|TRBV25-1|TRBD1|TRBJ2-7
TGTGCCAGCAGCCGACCCGGACAGGGCTTACCCTACGAGCAGTACTTC
CASSRPGQGLPYEQYF
>-|TRBV18|-|TRBJ2-5
TGTGCCAGCTCACTACTCCTAGACAGGCGGGTTGAGACCCAGTACTTC
CASSLLLDRRVETQYF
>-|TRBV4-1|TRBD1|TRBJ2-7
TGCGCCAGCAGCCACCCCGGGACAGGGGACTACGAGCAGTACTTC
CASSHPGTGDYEQYF
>-|TRBV6-6|-|TRBJ2-7
TGTGCCAGCAGTTACAGGGGACAAGGCGAGCAGTACTTC
CASSYRGQGEQYF
>-|TRBV27|TRBD1|TRBJ2-2
TGTGCCAGCTCCCCCTGGACAGGGTGGTCCGGGGAGCTGTTTTTT
CASSPWTGWSGELFF
>-|TRBV7-9|-|TRBJ2-1
TGTGCCAGCAGCTTTTCAAATGAGCAGTTCTTC
CASSFSNEQFF
>few|TRBV6-4|TRBD2|TRBJ2-1
TGTGCCAGCAGTGACCGTCTAGCGGGCTACAATGAGCAGTTCTTC
CASSDRLAGYNEQFF
>once|TRBV30|TRBD2|TRBJ2-3
TGTGCCTGGAGTGGGGGACTAGCGGGAGGCGCAGATACGCAGTATTTT
CAWSGGLAGGADTQYF
>-|TRBV14|-|TRBJ2-1
TGTGCCAGCAGCCAAGATCGTTCCCCGCGGTTCTTC
CASSQDRSPRFF
>once|TRBV29-1|TRBD2|TRBJ2-5
TGCAGCGTGCTCCCTAGCGGGGGACAAGAGACCCAGTACTTC
CSVLPSGGQETQYF
>-|TRBV2|-|TRBJ1-5
TGTGCCAGCAGTGAGCGCGGATACAATCAGCCCCAGCATTTT
CASSERGYNQPQHF
>-|TRBV7-9|TRBD1|TRBJ2-1
TGTGCCAGCAGCCGGGACAGGGTCTCCCACAATGAGCAGTTCTTC
CASSRDRVSHNEQFF
>-|TRBV5-4|TRBD2|TRBJ2-2
TGTGCCACCCGGACTAGCGGGGAGCTCACCGGGGAGCTGTTTTTT
CATRTSGELTGELFF
>once|TRBV28|-|TRBJ1-3
TGTGCCAGCAGTATGACCGGCAGGCTCTCTGGAAACACCATATATTTT
CASSMTGRLSGNTIYF
>-|TRBV4-1|TRBD1|TRBJ1-1
TGCGCCAGCAGCCAAACCACCGGGACAGCGAACACTGAAGCTTTCTTT
CASSQTTGTANTEAFF
>once|TRBV7-8|-|TRBJ2-1
TGTGCCAGCTCCCCCTATTCCATAGTAGACTACAATGAGCAGTTCTTC
CASSPYSIVDYNEQFF
>-|TRBV9|TRBD2|TRBJ2-2
TGTGCCAGCAGCGTAGCCCGGGACTACTTCGGGGAGCTGTTTTTT
CASSVARDYFGELFF
>-|TRBV11-2|TRBD2|TRBJ2-1
TGTGCCAGCAGCCTGCTAGCGGGAGAGAACAATGAGCAGTTCTTC
CASSLLAGENNEQFF
>-|TRBV5-1|-|TRBJ2-1
TGCGCCAGCAGCTTGGCAGATGAGCAGTTCTTC
CASSLADEQFF
>-|TRBV15|-|TRBJ2-5
TGTGCCACCAGCAGAGATAGGCGGTCAAGGGGGGAGACCCAGTACTTC
CATSRDRRSRGETQYF
>-|TRBV7-6|TRBD2|TRBJ2-1
TGTGCCAGCAGCTTAGACGGCGGGAGCTACAATGAGCAGTTCTTC
CASSLDGGSYNEQFF
>once|TRBV4-1|-|TRBJ2-7
TGCGCCAGCAGCCAAAGAATCCCCAATGAGATGAAATTCGAGCAGTACTTC
CASSQRIPNEMKFEQYF
>-|TRBV7-2|-|TRBJ2-3
TGTGCCAGCAGCTTAGGAGGGCTGCGCACAGATACGCAGTATTTT
CASSLGGLRTDTQYF
>-|TRBV27|-|TRBJ2-5
TGTGCCAGCAGTCAGTACCAAGAGACCCAGTACTTC
CASSQYQETQYF
>once|TRBV6-4|-|TRBJ2-1
TGTGCCAGCAGTGCGGACTTCGGCTCCTACAATGAGCAGTTCTTC
CASSADFGSYNEQFF
>-|TRBV10-3|TRBD1|TRBJ2-7
TGTGCCATCCGGGACAGAGCCTACGAGCAGTACTTC
CAIRDRAYEQYF
>-|TRBV5-1|-|TRBJ1-1
TGCGCCAGCAGCTTGGCCCAATCGGGGTCCACTGAAGCTTTCTTT
CASSLAQSGSTEAFF
>-|TRBV10-2|-|TRBJ2-1
TGCGCCAGCAGTAGGATACAGTACAATGAGCAGTTCTTC
CASSRIQYNEQFF